The 20 T cell receptor beta chains reported below all come from one sample, sequenced in a study of blood T cell repertoires in COVID-19. This table comes from immunoSEQ multiplex PCR, and its TCRdb copy is limited to in-frame clones, with some not included. This table holds roughly 43,000 clones, around 85% found once. Input material: peripheral blood. The source is a human donor in a cohort sampled during active COVID-19.

Only one count was recorded for this clone. The chain is built from TRBV4-2 and TRBJ2-2, with a possible D match to TRBD2 (5 bases). The V end lost 4 bases, the J end lost 6 bases, and 21 bases lay between the germline ends. This CDR3 region has 17 residues. Germline V gene data show CDR1 as LGHNA and CDR2 as YNFKEQ. The CDR3 region has the DNA TGTGCCAGCAGCCCTCAAGGGCCGGACTCAGTAGCCGGGGAGCTGTTTTTT. Its protein product is CASSPQGPDSVAGELFF.

This chain links TRBV6-6 with TRBJ2-7; 12 bases map to TRBD2. The CDR3 totals 16 residues. From germline, CDR1 is MNHNY and CDR2 SVGAGI (reference sequence). Trimming at V came to 2 bases and at J to 4 bases, leaving 6 bases not matched to a gene. The CDR3 region is CASSYPSSGGAYEQYF. Here the CDR3 DNA reads TGTGCCAGCAGTTACCCCTCTAGCGGGGGGGCTTACGAGCAGTACTTC.

The chain links TRBV6-1 to TRBJ2-3, with TRBD2 as a possible D gene (6 bases). The CDR3 is made up of 14 amino acids. Trimming took off 1 base at V and 5 bases at J, with 10 bases between the two ends. CDR1 and CDR2 from the germline V gene are MNHNS and SASEGT. As DNA, the CDR3 is TGTGCCAGCAGTGAAGGACTCGGGGGAGATACGCAGTATTTT. Its translation is CASSEGLGGDTQYF.

The chain is built from TRBV27 and TRBJ2-5, with a weak D call TRBD2 (9 bases). The CDR3 spans 16 residues. Germline CDR1 and CDR2: MNHEY and SMNVEV (reference sequence). V lost 5 bases and J lost 1, with 17 bases in between. The DNA for the CDR3 is TGTGCCAGCAGTCTAGCGGGACAGGTGGGCCAAGAGACCCAGTACTTC. Its translation: CASSLAGQVGQETQYF.

The V and J genes are TRBV7-6 and TRBJ2-1; 11 nucleotides match TRBD2. CDR1 is SGHVS and CDR2 is FNYEAQ in the germline V gene. The CDR3 length is 17 residues. J gave up 4 bases and V 4 bases, and 9 bases lay outside the gene matches. The CDR3 is CASSSSLTSGGYNEQFF. For the CDR3, the DNA is TGTGCCAGCAGCTCCTCGCTTACTAGCGGGGGTTACAATGAGCAGTTCTTC.

The rearrangement uses TRBV20-1 and TRBJ2-1, with 7 bases identical to TRBD2. The V gene end was trimmed by 3 bases and the J gene end by 4 bases; junction bases not matched to a gene: 6. Germline CDR1 and CDR2: DFQATT and SNEGSKA (reference sequence). The CDR3 loop spans 14 amino acids. CDR3 loop: CSASSGRGYNEQFF. The CDR3 DNA follows: TGCAGTGCTAGTTCGGGGAGGGGTTACAATGAGCAGTTCTTC.

The V call is TRBV12-3 or TRBV12-4, the J call TRBJ2-5; unclear D gene. The CDR3 consists of 13 residues. Trimming stripped 6 bases from V and 4 bases from J, with 12 bases between. Here the CDR3 reads CASSGYFRETQYF. CDR3 coding DNA: TGTGCCAGCAGCGGGTATTTTCGAGAGACCCAGTACTTC.

This clone occurred a few times. The gene calls are TRBV6-5 and TRBJ1-5, with 10 bases matching TRBD1. The germline gives CDR1 MNHEY, CDR2 SVGAGI. V gave up 3 bases and J gave up 7 bases; unmatched junction bases: 6. CDR3 length equals 15 residues. The CDR3 DNA sequence: TGTGCCAGCAGTTATGACAGGGGGCGAAACCAGCCCCAGCATTTT. It yields the protein CASSYDRGRNQPQHF.

The V call is TRBV30, the J call TRBJ2-5, with 8 bases that match TRBD1. The length of the CDR3 is 13 residues. CDR1 GTSNPN and CDR2 SVGIG come from the germline V gene (reference sequence). V dropped 5 bases and J dropped 5; count of bases not matched to a gene: 7. CDR3 amino acids: CAWSRGHRETQYF. Written as DNA, the CDR3 is TGTGCCTGGTCCAGGGGGCACCGGGAGACCCAGTACTTC.

The CDR3 spells CASPEGSGGTGELFF. CDR3 DNA sequence: TGTGCCAGCCCCGAAGGTAGCGGGGGGACCGGGGAGCTGTTTTTT. The chain is built from TRBV6-4 and TRBJ2-2, with 10 positions matching TRBD2. In germline, CDR1 is MRHNA, CDR2 SNTAGT. CDR3 length: 15 residues. V lost 8 bases to trimming and J lost 5 bases; unmatched junction nucleotides: 8.

The gene calls are TRBV9 and TRBJ1-3; tentative D call: TRBD1 (5 bases). The CDR3 length is 15 residues. Germline V gene lookup returns CDR1 SGDLS and CDR2 YYNGEE. V lost 4 bases to trimming and J lost 0 bases, with 11 bases between them. For the CDR3, the DNA is TGTGCCAGCAGCCCCACAGGCGCCTCTGGAAACACCATATATTTT. Translated, it gives CASSPTGASGNTIYF.

The chain employs TRBV6-6 and TRBJ2-3; 10 bases agree with TRBD2. Germline V gene lookup returns CDR1 MNHNY and CDR2 SVGAGI (reference sequence). V lost 5 bases to trimming and J lost 5 bases; unmatched junction nucleotides: 4. The CDR3 consists of 14 residues. The CDR3 region is CASSRSGGLDTQYF. The CDR3, as DNA: TGTGCCAGCAGTCGTAGCGGGGGGTTAGATACGCAGTATTTT.

The rearrangement uses TRBV1 and TRBJ2-5; TRBD2, the D gene given by the table, was not confirmed from the DNA. TRBV1 counts as a pseudogene. The CDR3 spans 13 residues. In DNA, the CDR3 is TGCACCAGCAGTAAGGGACTAGGCGAGACCCAGTACTTC. Its protein product is CTSSKGLGETQYF.

The V call is TRBV28, the J call TRBJ1-1, with 8 bases matching TRBD1. There are 16 residues in the CDR3. Germline V CDR1 and CDR2: MDHEN, SYDVKM. The trim removed 6 bases at V and 5 bases at J, leaving 14 bases unmatched. CDR3 DNA: TGTGCCAGCAGACCTCAGGCAGGGGGCCTGAGTACTGAAGCTTTCTTT. Its protein product is CASRPQAGGLSTEAFF.

This chain connects TRBV11-2 to TRBJ2-7, with a tentative D call TRBD1 (5 bases). Germline V lookup: CDR1 SGHAT, CDR2 FQNNGV. Trimming left V 5 bases short and J 6 bases short, with 11 bases between. The CDR3 extends over 12 amino acids. The CDR3 coding sequence is TGTGCCAGCAGCACCCAGGGCCTCGAGCAGTACTTC. Its protein is CASSTQGLEQYF.

The chain has TRBV9 and TRBJ1-1; D gene unclear. Between the trimmed V and J ends, which lost 3 bases and 1 base, there was a span of 10 bases. There are 14 residues in the CDR3. From germline, CDR1 is SGDLS and CDR2 YYNGEE. The CDR3 loop is CASSGGGKNTEAFF. Written as DNA, the CDR3 is TGTGCCAGCAGCGGAGGAGGGAAGAACACTGAAGCTTTCTTT.

The V gene is TRBV9, the J gene TRBJ2-7; D is uncertain. The CDR3 loop spans 15 amino acids. Trimming pared 3 bases from V and 6 bases from J, leaving 19 bases between. CDR1 is SGDLS, CDR2 YYNGEE, per germline. The CDR3 DNA follows: TGTGCCAGCAGCGCTGGGCCGTCCGCAGTTTCCGAGCAGTACTTC. This encodes CASSAGPSAVSEQYF.

This chain links TRBV3-1 (or the pseudogene TRBV3-2) with TRBJ1-2; 7 nucleotides agree with TRBD1. CDR1 is LGHDT, CDR2 YNNKEL, per germline (reference sequence). CDR3 length: 14 residues. With V trimmed by 5 bases and J by 4 bases, 7 bases remained unmatched. CDR3 region: CASSLATGVYGYTF. The CDR3 bases are TGTGCCAGCAGCTTGGCTACAGGGGTCTATGGCTACACCTTC.

The V gene is TRBV27, the J gene TRBJ1-1; D is unresolved. V gave up 6 bases and J gave up 0 bases, with 8 bases separating them. This CDR3 has 13 amino acids. CDR1 and CDR2 from the germline V gene are MNHEY and SMNVEV (reference sequence). This chain's CDR3 is CASSFQMNTEAFF. In nucleotides, the CDR3 is TGTGCCAGCAGCTTCCAGATGAACACTGAAGCTTTCTTT.

The rearrangement links TRBV19 to TRBJ2-4; 7 nucleotides align to TRBD1. Germline CDR1 and CDR2: LNHDA and SQIVND (reference sequence). CDR3 size: 13 residues. V shed 6 bases and J 3 bases; nucleotides not matched to a gene: 2. This CDR3 reads CASRGTDKNIQYF. CDR3 nucleotide sequence: TGTGCCAGTAGGGGGACAGACAAAAACATTCAGTACTTC.